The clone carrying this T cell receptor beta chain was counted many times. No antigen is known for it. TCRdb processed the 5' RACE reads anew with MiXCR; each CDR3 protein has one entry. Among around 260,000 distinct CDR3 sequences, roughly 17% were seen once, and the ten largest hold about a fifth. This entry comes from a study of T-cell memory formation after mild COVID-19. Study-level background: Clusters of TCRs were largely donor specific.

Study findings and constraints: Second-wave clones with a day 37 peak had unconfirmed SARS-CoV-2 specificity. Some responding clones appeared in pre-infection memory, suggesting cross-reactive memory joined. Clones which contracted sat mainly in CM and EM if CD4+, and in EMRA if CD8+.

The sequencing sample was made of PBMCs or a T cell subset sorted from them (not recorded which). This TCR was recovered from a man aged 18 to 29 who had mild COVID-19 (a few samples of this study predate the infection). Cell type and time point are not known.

Written as DNA, the CDR3 is TGTGCCAGCAGTTTACAGGGGAACACTGAAGCTTTCTTT. As protein: CASSLQGNTEAFF. This chain joins TRBV2 and TRBJ1-1, with D tentatively TRBD1 (6 bases). Trimming cost V 5 bases and J 1 base, with 8 bases left between them. Looked up from germline, CDR1 is SNHLY and CDR2 is FYNNEI. The CDR3 is 13 residues long.